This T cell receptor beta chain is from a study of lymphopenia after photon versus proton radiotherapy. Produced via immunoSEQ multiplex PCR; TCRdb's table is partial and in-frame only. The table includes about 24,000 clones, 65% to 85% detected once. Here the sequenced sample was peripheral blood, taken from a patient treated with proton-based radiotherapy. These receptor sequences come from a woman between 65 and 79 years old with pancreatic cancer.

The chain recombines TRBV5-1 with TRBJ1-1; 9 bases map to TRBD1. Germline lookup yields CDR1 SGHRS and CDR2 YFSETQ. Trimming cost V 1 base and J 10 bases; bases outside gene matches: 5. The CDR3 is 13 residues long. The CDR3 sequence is CASSLMGQGAAFF. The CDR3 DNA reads TGCGCCAGCAGCTTGATGGGACAGGGAGCAGCTTTCTTT.